These 18 T cell receptor beta chains share one sample of origin, sequenced in a study of shared clonotypes between healthy human individuals. Naive CD8 isolation took CD45RO-negative cells positively selected for CCR7 and excluded terminally differentiated effector memory CD45RA+ cells. The repertoire was sequenced with immunoSEQ multiplex PCR; TCRdb's copy has only in-frame clones and lacks some. The table has millions of clones, under 95% seen once. The sample comprised naive CD8+ T cells from PBMCs. The receptors shown here come from a man between 18 and 29 years old in good health. Some clones in this sample may be carry-over from other donors' samples.

Only one count was recorded for this clone. The chain combines TRBV9 with TRBJ2-2, with D tentatively TRBD2 (6 bases). Germline-derived CDR1 and CDR2 are SGDLS and YYNGEE. The CDR3 has 15 residues. Trimming took off 0 bases at V and 3 bases at J, with 9 bases between the two ends. The CDR3 region has the DNA TGTGCCAGCAGCGTAGAACGGGGGTACACCGGGGAGCTGTTTTTT. It specifies CASSVERGYTGELFF.

The gene calls are TRBV11-2 and TRBJ2-7; D may match TRBD1 or TRBD2 (5 bases each). Trimming cost V 1 base and J 4 bases, with 17 bases left between them. CDR1 is SGHAT, CDR2 FQNNGV, per germline. The CDR3 covers 16 residues. The CDR3 region is CASSLVTGTGPYEQYF. The DNA of the CDR3 is TGTGCCAGCAGCTTAGTAACCGGGACCGGCCCTTACGAGCAGTACTTC.

This chain's CDR3 is CASSYGRGENAGELFF. The CDR3 nucleotides are TGTGCCAGCAGCTACGGTAGAGGGGAAAACGCCGGGGAGCTGTTTTTT. The gene calls are TRBV13 and TRBJ2-2; D may be TRBD1 or TRBD2 (5 bases each). Trimming removed 4 bases from V and 6 bases from J, with 18 bases in between. Looked up from germline, CDR1 is PRHDT and CDR2 is FYEKMQ (reference sequence). The CDR3 loop spans 16 amino acids. The full variable domain, rest sourced from reference TRBV13 and TRBJ2-2, is AAGVIQSPRHLIKEKRETATLKCYPIPRHDTVYWYQQGPGQDPQFLISFYEKMQSDKGSIPDRFSAQQFSDYHSELNMSSLELGDSALYFCASSYGRGENAGELFFGEGSRLTVL.

V is TRBV5-4 and J is TRBJ1-2; 7 bases are a match to TRBD1. The V and J ends lost 1 base and 4 bases, in that order; junction bases with no gene match: 7. Germline values: CDR1 SGHNT, CDR2 YYREEE (reference sequence). CDR3 length: 15 amino acids. The CDR3 bases are TGTGCCAGCAGCTTGTCTGGGACAGACATCTATGGCTACACCTTC. Residues: CASSLSGTDIYGYTF.

This clone has just one count. The sample contains more than one DNA sequence encoding this CDR3. V is TRBV27 and J is TRBJ1-1; D not resolved. The CDR3 is made up of 13 amino acids. CDR1 is MNHEY, CDR2 SMNVEV, per germline (reference sequence). Trimming shortened V by 0 bases and J by 5 bases, and 7 bases separated the two germline ends. In nucleotides, the CDR3 is TGTGCCAGCAGTTTATCGATCAGGACTGAAGCTTTCTTT. Translating gives CASSLSIRTEAFF.

V usage is TRBV12-5 and J usage is TRBJ1-1; 9 nucleotides align to TRBD1. In germline, CDR1 is LGHNT, CDR2 FRNRAP. The CDR3 contains 17 residues. Losses at the gene ends were 2 bases for V and 10 bases for J; bases not matched to a gene: 17. CDR3 region: CASGLSATGGFITGAFF. The CDR3 bases are TGTGCTAGTGGTTTGTCTGCGACAGGGGGTTTTATTACGGGAGCTTTCTTT. Together with reference TRBV12-5 and TRBJ1-1, the CDR3 gives the full variable domain: DARVTQTPRHKVTEMGQEVTMRCQPILGHNTVFWYRQTMMQGLELLAYFRNRAPLDDSGMPKDRFSAEMPDATLATLKIQPSEPRDSAVYFCASGLSATGGFITGAFFGQGTRLTVV.

V and J are TRBV5-8 and TRBJ2-1; D might be TRBD1 or TRBD2, each matching 5 bases. Trimming stripped 2 bases from V and 2 bases from J, with 8 bases between. This CDR3 contains 14 residues. The germline V gene encodes CDR1 SGHTS and CDR2 YDEGEE. The DNA of the CDR3 is TGTGCCAGCAGCTTCGAGGGGACCTACAATGAGCAGTTCTTC. Translating gives CASSFEGTYNEQFF.

V usage is TRBV19 and J usage is TRBJ2-7, with 7 bases lining up with TRBD2. V was pared by 5 bases and J by 1 base, with 8 bases of the junction left unmatched. This CDR3 has 15 amino acids. Germline V lookup: CDR1 LNHDA, CDR2 SQIVND (reference sequence). The CDR3 bases are TGTGCCAGTAGTTGGGGCGGGAGAGGGTCCTACGAGCAGTACTTC. As protein: CASSWGGRGSYEQYF.

Points on this clone: Other DNA sequences from this sample encode an identical CDR3 as well. The chain combines TRBV7-9 with TRBJ2-7; D possibly corresponds to TRBD1 (6 bases). This CDR3 spans 13 amino acids. Germline V gene lookup returns CDR1 SEHNR and CDR2 FQNEAQ (reference sequence). The germline V and J ends were trimmed by 5 bases and 4 bases, with 12 bases remaining between them. The CDR3 here is CASSPRGGYEQYF. DNA for the CDR3: TGTGCCAGCAGCCCCAGGGGCGGATACGAGCAGTACTTC.

This clone has only one observation. V gene TRBV27 combines with J gene TRBJ2-1, with D maybe TRBD2 (6 bases). V gave up 6 bases and J gave up 9 bases, with 12 bases separating them. CDR1 and CDR2 (germline): MNHEY, SMNVEV (reference sequence). This CDR3 has 12 residues. The CDR3 DNA follows: TGTGCCAGCAGAACATTCGGGGGTGAGCAGTTCTTC. Protein: CASRTFGGEQFF.

This clone is a singleton in its sample. The identical CDR3 is also encoded by other nucleotide sequences in the sample. This chain uses TRBV7-6 with TRBJ2-7; 10 nucleotides match TRBD2. This CDR3 region has 15 residues. Trimming at V came to 1 base and at J to 4 bases, leaving 4 bases not matched to a gene. Germline CDR1 is SGHVS and CDR2 is FNYEAQ. DNA for the CDR3: TGTGCCAGCAGCTTAGAAGCTAGCGGGAGTTACGAGCAGTACTTC. Protein sequence: CASSLEASGSYEQYF.

CDR3 bases: TGTGCCAGCAGCCGTCGCCGGGACTTTCGAGCCCCGAACACCGGGGAGCTGTTTTTT. Protein: CASSRRRDFRAPNTGELFF. The chain couples TRBV5-6 to TRBJ2-2; tentative D call: TRBD2 (6 bases). Germline values: CDR1 SGHDT, CDR2 YYEEEE. CDR3 length: 19 amino acids. Trimming left V 4 bases short and J 0 bases short, with 22 bases between.

The V gene is TRBV1, the J gene TRBJ2-6; the table's D call, TRBD1, was not checked against the DNA. TRBV1 corresponds to a pseudogene. The CDR3 is 17 residues long. CDR3 DNA: TGCACCAGCAGCCGGCAGGGGGGCCACTCTGGGGCCAACGTCCTGACTTTC. Residues: CTSSRQGGHSGANVLTF.

This chain connects TRBV19 to TRBJ2-7; 7 bases line up with TRBD2. The CDR3 is 14 amino acids. V dropped 6 bases and J dropped 2; count of bases not matched to a gene: 7. CDR1 is LNHDA and CDR2 is SQIVND in the germline V gene (reference sequence). CDR3 region: CASRPVGGAYEQYF. CDR3 nucleotide sequence: TGTGCCAGTAGGCCCGTGGGGGGGGCCTACGAGCAGTACTTC. Full variable domain (rest looked up from reference TRBV19 and TRBJ2-7): DGGITQSPKYLFRKEGQNVTLSCEQNLNHDAMYWYRQDPGQGLRLIYYSQIVNDFQKGDIAEGYSVSREKKESFPLTVTSAQKNPTAFYLCASRPVGGAYEQYFGPGTRLTVT.

V gene TRBV4-3 combines with J gene TRBJ2-7, with D uncertain. Per the germline V gene, CDR1 is LGHNA and CDR2 is YSLEER. V was cut by 1 base and J by 1 base, with 11 bases left in between. This CDR3 is 15 amino acids long. In DNA, the CDR3 is TGCGCCAGCAGCCAAGGACGGTTTCAATCCTACGAGCAGTACTTC. It specifies CASSQGRFQSYEQYF.

A word on this clone: This CDR3 is also generated by other DNA sequences in the sample. This sequence joins TRBV27 and TRBJ2-7; the match to TRBD2 covers 7 bases. CDR3 length: 12 residues. Germline V gene lookup returns CDR1 MNHEY and CDR2 SMNVEV (reference sequence). V shed 5 bases, J shed 4 bases, and the junction held 2 bases outside the gene matches. The CDR3 nucleotides read TGTGCCAGCAGTCCCGGGGGGTACGAGCAGTACTTC. Its protein is CASSPGGYEQYF.

The chain is built from TRBV6-1 and TRBJ2-5; 7 nucleotides agree with TRBD1. The J call could be wrong; TRBJ2-7 is a better fit for the DNA end. This CDR3 spans 13 amino acids. CDR1 is MNHNS, CDR2 SASEGT, per germline. CDR3 bases: TGTGCCAGCAGTGATCAGGGGGCCTACGAGCAGTACTTC. Its protein product is CASSDQGAYEQYF.

The chain employs TRBV21-1 and TRBJ2-7; the table names TRBD2, a call not compared with the DNA. TRBV21-1 is a documented pseudogene. This CDR3 is 15 amino acids long. CDR3 sequence: CASSKAVAENYEQYF. The CDR3 DNA reads TGTGCCAGCAGCAAAGCGGTGGCGGAAAACTACGAGCAGTACTTC.